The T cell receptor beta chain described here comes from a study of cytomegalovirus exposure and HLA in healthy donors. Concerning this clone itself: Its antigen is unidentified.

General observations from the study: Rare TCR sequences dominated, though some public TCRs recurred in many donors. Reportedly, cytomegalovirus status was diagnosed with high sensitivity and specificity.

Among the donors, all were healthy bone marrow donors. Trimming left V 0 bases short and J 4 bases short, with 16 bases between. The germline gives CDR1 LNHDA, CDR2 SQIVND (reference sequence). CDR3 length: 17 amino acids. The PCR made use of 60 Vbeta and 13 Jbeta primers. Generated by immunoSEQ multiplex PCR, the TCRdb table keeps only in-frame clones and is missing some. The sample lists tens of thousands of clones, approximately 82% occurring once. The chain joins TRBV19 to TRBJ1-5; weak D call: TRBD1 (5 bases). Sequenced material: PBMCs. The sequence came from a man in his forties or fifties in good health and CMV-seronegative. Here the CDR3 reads CASSIDIGRGVNQPQHF. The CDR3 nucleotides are TGTGCCAGTAGTATAGATATAGGGCGGGGGGTTAATCAGCCCCAGCATTTT.